This T cell receptor (beta chain) was found in a study of T cell repertoires in cytomegalovirus infection. The overall study: Well-studied HLA-B-restricted epitopes and recently identified HLA-C-restricted epitopes of CMV were both used in the study. Based on public TCR beta signatures, there were indications of CMV infection and of a matching HLA type. Whole-study results and caveats: Totalled public TCR beta family frequency picked out people who carried CMV plus the relevant HLA. Predominance within the ex vivo response was attributable to HLA-C-restricted CMV-specific TCR beta clonotypes.

Germline values: CDR1 MNHNS, CDR2 SASEGT. The CDR3 is 16 residues long. V lost 0 bases, J lost 7 bases, and 8 bases stayed unmatched. TCRdb reanalysed the reads using MiXCR and keeps one entry per CDR3 protein. The sample consists of 300,000 to 400,000 distinct CDR3 sequences, almost 30% of them appearing once. As regards this clonotype: Its specificity is unknown.

The V call is TRBV6-1, the J call TRBJ1-2; 10 bases match TRBD1. The sequence came from a human donor in good health (CMV status not recorded). Some clones in this sample may be carry-over from other donors' samples. The sample consisted of cultured PBMCs, taken from culture after CMV antigen stimulation. Here the CDR3 reads CASSEALQDRGFGYTF. In nucleotides, the CDR3 is TGTGCCAGCAGTGAAGCGCTGCAGGACAGGGGGTTTGGCTACACCTTC.